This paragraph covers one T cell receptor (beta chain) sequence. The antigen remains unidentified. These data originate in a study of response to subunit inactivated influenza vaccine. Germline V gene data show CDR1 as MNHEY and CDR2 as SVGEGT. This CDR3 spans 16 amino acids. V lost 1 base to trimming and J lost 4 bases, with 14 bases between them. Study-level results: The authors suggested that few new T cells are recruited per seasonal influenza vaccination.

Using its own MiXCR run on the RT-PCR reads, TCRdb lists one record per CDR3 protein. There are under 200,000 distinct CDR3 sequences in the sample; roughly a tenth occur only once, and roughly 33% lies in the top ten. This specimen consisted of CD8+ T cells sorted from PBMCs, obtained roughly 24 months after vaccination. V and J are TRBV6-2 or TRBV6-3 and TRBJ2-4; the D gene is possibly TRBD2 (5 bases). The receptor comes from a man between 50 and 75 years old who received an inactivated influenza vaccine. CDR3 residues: CASSYFATSSKNIQYF. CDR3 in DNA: TGTGCCAGCAGTTACTTTGCAACTAGTTCAAAAAACATTCAGTACTTC.